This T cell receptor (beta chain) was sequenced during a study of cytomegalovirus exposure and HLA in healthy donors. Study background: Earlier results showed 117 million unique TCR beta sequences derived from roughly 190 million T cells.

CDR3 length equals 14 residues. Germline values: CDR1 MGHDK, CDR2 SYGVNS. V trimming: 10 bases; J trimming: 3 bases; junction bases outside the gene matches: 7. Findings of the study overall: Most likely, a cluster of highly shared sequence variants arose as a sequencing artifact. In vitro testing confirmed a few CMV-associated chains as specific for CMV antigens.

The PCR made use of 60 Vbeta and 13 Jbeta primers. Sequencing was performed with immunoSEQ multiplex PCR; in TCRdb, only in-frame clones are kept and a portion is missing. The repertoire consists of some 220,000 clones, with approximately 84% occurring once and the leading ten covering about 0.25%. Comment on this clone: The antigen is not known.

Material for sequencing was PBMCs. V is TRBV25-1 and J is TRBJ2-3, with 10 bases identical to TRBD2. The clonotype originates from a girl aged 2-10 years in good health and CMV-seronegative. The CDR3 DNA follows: TGTGCCACTTCTCCGGGACTAGCGACAGATACGCAGTATTTT. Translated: CATSPGLATDTQYF.